This T cell receptor beta chain was retrieved from a study of preoperative IRX-2 immunotherapy in early breast cancer. TCRdb's table, derived via immunoSEQ multiplex PCR, lists solely in-frame clones and lacks some. The table has about 98,000 clones, 86% seen once. As for treatment: preoperative locoregional IRX-2 cytokine immunotherapy. This phase Ib study tested locoregional IRX-2 cytokine immunotherapy given before surgery. The specimen was tumor tissue, collected after IRX-2 immunotherapy. This TCR was recovered from a human donor with breast cancer.

The CDR3 nucleotides read TGTGCCAGCAGCCTAAGACTAGCGGGGGGCAATGAGCAGTTCTTC. Its protein is CASSLRLAGGNEQFF. J is TRBJ2-1 and V is TRBV7-6; 13 bases are a match to TRBD2. Germline-derived CDR1 and CDR2 are SGHVS and FNYEAQ. V was clipped by 5 bases and J by 6 bases; unmatched bases: 4. The CDR3 is made up of 15 amino acids.